These 29 T cell receptor beta chains were all obtained from the same sample, sequenced in a study of patients and donors after allogeneic stem cell transplantation. TCRdb called the RT-PCR reads again in MiXCR, with one record for every CDR3 protein. The top ten clones hold 25% to 30% of a sample with about 9,900 distinct CDR3 sequences, roughly 5.9% of them seen once. What was sequenced was blood, either unsorted or a sorted T cell fraction (not recorded which). The receptors were sampled from a human donor who was either an allogeneic HSCT recipient or a stem cell or donor lymphocyte infusion donor (not recorded which). It is not recorded whose cells these are; they may come from a transplant donor.

This clonotype was detected only a few times. V and J are TRBV15 and TRBJ2-3; D may correspond to TRBD1 or TRBD2 (6 bases each). There are 18 residues in the CDR3. Germline assignment: CDR1 LNHNV and CDR2 YYDKDF (reference sequence). V was trimmed by 0 bases and J by 0 bases, leaving 16 bases between them. The CDR3 nucleotides read TGTGCCACCAGCAGAGATGGGGGGATTGGACAGAGCACAGATACGCAGTATTTT. Its protein product is CATSRDGGIGQSTDTQYF.

Worth noting for this clonotype: Just one base apart from a much larger clone, this may be a read error. The J gene is TRBJ2-1, the V gene TRBV5-4; tentative D call: TRBD1 (5 bases). Germline CDR1 SGHNT, CDR2 YYREEE (reference sequence). This CDR3 contains 13 residues. Deletions cut 2 bases from V and 3 bases from J, with 6 bases between. CDR3 protein: CASSFDSYNEQFF. CDR3 in DNA: TGTGCCAGCAGCTTTGACAGCTACAATGAGCAGTTCTTC.

V and J are TRBV30 and TRBJ2-2, with 8 bases matching TRBD2. Looked up from germline, CDR1 is GTSNPN and CDR2 is SVGIG (reference sequence). V dropped 4 bases and J dropped 8; count of bases not matched to a gene: 6. The CDR3 totals 13 residues. The CDR3 here is CAWNLAGSGELFF. CDR3 DNA sequence: TGTGCCTGGAACCTAGCGGGTTCAGGGGAGCTGTTTTTT.

This clonotype is labeled as medium-sized. The chain has TRBV12-3 or TRBV12-4 and TRBJ2-7; maybe TRBD1 (5 bases). There are 14 residues in the CDR3. The V and J ends lost 2 bases and 4 bases respectively, with 12 bases between them. CDR3 residues: CASSLSDSLYEQYF. The CDR3 coding sequence is TGTGCCAGCAGTTTATCCGACAGCCTTTACGAGCAGTACTTC.

This clonotype was seen only a few times. This chain joins TRBV7-2 and TRBJ2-7; D may be TRBD2 (5 bases). V lost 3 bases to trimming and J lost 3 bases, with 9 bases between them. Per the germline V gene, CDR1 is SGHTA and CDR2 is FQGNSA. The CDR3 extends over 13 amino acids. This CDR3 is CASSFRSGYEQYF. CDR3 nucleotide sequence: TGTGCCAGCAGCTTCAGAAGCGGCTACGAGCAGTACTTC.

The V call is TRBV27, the J call TRBJ2-3; D unresolved. The CDR3 is 10 residues long. V was trimmed by 8 bases and J by 4 bases, leaving 4 bases between them. Germline V lookup: CDR1 MNHEY, CDR2 SMNVEV (reference sequence). The CDR3 DNA sequence: TGTGCCAGCGGATCAGATACGCAGTATTTT. It encodes CASGSDTQYF.

The chain joins TRBV3-1 to TRBJ2-2, with D tentatively TRBD2 (5 bases). The CDR3 extends over 14 amino acids. The V end lost 2 bases, the J end lost 5 bases, and 9 bases lay between the germline ends. The germline CDR1 and CDR2 sequences are LGHDT and YNNKEL (reference sequence). CDR3 sequence: CASSQPQRTGELFF. The CDR3 region has the DNA TGTGCCAGCAGCCAACCACAGCGGACCGGGGAGCTGTTTTTT.

This clonotype was seen only a few times. This sequence joins TRBV5-5 and TRBJ2-1; D is ambiguous. The germline gives CDR1 SGHKS, CDR2 YYEKEE (reference sequence). Between the trimmed V and J ends, which lost 5 bases and 10 bases, there was a span of 13 bases. This CDR3 contains 12 residues. The DNA of the CDR3 is TGTGCCAGCAGGCCCCTCGGACGAGAGCAGTTCTTC. It encodes CASRPLGREQFF.

This clonotype was counted a few times. V gene TRBV2 combines with J gene TRBJ2-7; no clear D gene. Germline assignment: CDR1 SNHLY and CDR2 FYNNEI. This CDR3 spans 14 amino acids. V lost 4 bases, J lost 0 bases, and 10 bases lay in between. CDR3: CASSVHSTSYEQYF. The CDR3 region has the DNA TGTGCCAGCAGTGTACACAGTACCTCCTACGAGCAGTACTTC.

Judged by abundance, this clonotype is medium-sized (0.01 to 0.1%). The V and J genes are TRBV20-1 and TRBJ1-2; 10 nucleotides match TRBD1. The CDR3 has 16 residues. Germline V CDR1 and CDR2: DFQATT, SNEGSKA (reference sequence). V was clipped by 6 bases and J by 0 bases; unmatched bases: 10. Written as DNA, the CDR3 is TGCAGTGCCCAGGGACAGGGGCTAATGACTAACTATGGCTACACCTTC. It translates to CSAQGQGLMTNYGYTF.

The sample holds many counts of this clonotype. V gene TRBV3-1 combines with J gene TRBJ1-6; tentatively, D is TRBD1 (5 bases). The CDR3 consists of 14 residues. CDR1 and CDR2 from the germline V gene are LGHDT and YNNKEL (reference sequence). Trimming shortened V by 2 bases and J by 6 bases, and 8 bases separated the two germline ends. CDR3 amino acids: CASSQSGTNSPLHF. CDR3 nucleotides: TGTGCCAGCAGCCAATCCGGGACTAATTCACCCCTCCACTTT.

This clonotype was seen ten or more times. This chain uses TRBV20-1 with TRBJ1-1; D is possibly TRBD1 (5 bases). The CDR3 runs 11 residues. Germline CDR1 DFQATT, CDR2 SNEGSKA (reference sequence). V shed 1 base and J shed 11 bases, with 11 bases lying between them. In DNA form, the CDR3 reads TGCAGTGCTAGAGGTAGGGGAGAGGCTTTCTTT. Residues: CSARGRGEAFF.

This clonotype was observed at least ten times. This chain links TRBV29-1 with TRBJ2-7; 9 bases line up with TRBD2. The CDR3 is made up of 14 amino acids. CDR1 and CDR2 from the germline V gene are SQVTM and ANQGSEA. Unmatched junction bases numbered 16, after V lost 4 bases and J lost 12 bases. CDR3 DNA sequence: TGCAGCGTTGTCGCTAGCGGGAAACCTGGCTTGTTGTACTTC. As protein: CSVVASGKPGLLYF.

In DNA, the CDR3 is TGTGCCAGCAGTTTACAAGCGATCAGCTCCTACAATGAGCAGTTCTTC. Its translation is CASSLQAISSYNEQFF. The chain uses TRBV27 and TRBJ2-1, with D hard to call. Germline V CDR1 and CDR2: MNHEY, SMNVEV (reference sequence). The V end lost 2 bases, the J end lost 0 bases, and 11 bases lay between the germline ends. This CDR3 is 16 amino acids long.

This clonotype was observed a few times. The chain joins TRBV28 to TRBJ2-1; 12 positions agree with TRBD2. The CDR3 runs to 17 residues. CDR1 and CDR2 (germline): MDHEN, SYDVKM. V dropped 6 bases and J dropped 6; count of bases not matched to a gene: 12. CDR3 loop: CASSPSGRVREGNEQFF. CDR3 in DNA: TGTGCCAGCAGCCCTAGCGGGAGGGTCCGAGAGGGCAATGAGCAGTTCTTC.

By share of the sample, this clonotype is large (0.1 to 1%). This chain joins TRBV25-1 and TRBJ1-3; D possibly corresponds to TRBD1 (5 bases). The germline V and J ends were trimmed by 1 base and 4 bases, with 8 bases remaining between them. The CDR3 totals 14 residues. CDR1 and CDR2 (germline): MGHDK, SYGVNS. As DNA, the CDR3 is TGTGCCAGCAGTGAATCTTGGGGCGGAAACACCATATATTTT. Encoded protein: CASSESWGGNTIYF.

This clonotype was recorded at least ten times. The chain employs TRBV7-9 and TRBJ2-1, with TRBD2 matching 9 bases. From germline, CDR1 is SEHNR and CDR2 FQNEAQ (reference sequence). J was trimmed by 7 bases and V by 3 bases; bases with no gene match: 19. CDR3 length equals 19 residues. CDR3 protein: CASSFPVRAGGTRINEQFF. CDR3 nucleotides: TGTGCCAGCAGCTTCCCTGTTCGGGCGGGAGGGACGAGAATAAATGAGCAGTTCTTC.

V usage is TRBV7-2 and J usage is TRBJ2-2; no clear D gene. Trimming shortened V by 2 bases and J by 4 bases, and 11 bases separated the two germline ends. The CDR3 extends over 15 amino acids. Germline CDR1 is SGHTA and CDR2 is FQGNSA. CDR3 bases: TGTGCCAGCAGCTTACAAGGGCACCGCACCGGGGAGCTGTTTTTT. As protein: CASSLQGHRTGELFF.

This clonotype was counted at least ten times. V is TRBV30 and J is TRBJ2-3; unclear D gene. The V gene lost 3 bases and the J gene lost 2 bases, with 9 bases spanning the gap. CDR3 length: 13 residues. The germline CDR1 and CDR2 sequences are GTSNPN and SVGIG (reference sequence). The CDR3: CAWRKKDTDTQYF. The CDR3 DNA reads TGTGCCTGGAGGAAGAAAGACACAGATACGCAGTATTTT.

The chain combines TRBV10-3 with TRBJ2-2, with D perhaps assigned TRBD1 or TRBD2 (5 bases each). Germline V gene lookup returns CDR1 ENHRY and CDR2 SYGVKD. V was clipped by 6 bases and J by 4 bases, with 12 bases between them. This CDR3 is built from 14 residues. The CDR3 DNA follows: TGTGCCATCAGCGTGAGGGACCCCACCGGGGAGCTGTTTTTT. Its translation is CAISVRDPTGELFF.

This clonotype came up many times. The V call is TRBV12-3 or TRBV12-4, the J call TRBJ2-1, with 7 bases fitting TRBD2. The CDR3 is 15 amino acids. V dropped 2 bases and J dropped 5; count of bases not matched to a gene: 6. The CDR3 is CASSLLGGNNNEQFF. The CDR3 DNA is TGTGCCAGCAGTTTATTGGGAGGGAATAACAATGAGCAGTTCTTC.

This clonotype was observed a single time. Because the CDR3's place on the DNA is in doubt, the DNA is left out and the CDR3 is given as listed by TCRdb. The chain is built from TRBV29-1 and TRBJ2-2; whether TRBD1, the table's D call, matches the DNA was not checked. With termini counted, the CDR3 has 13 amino acids. Germline CDR1 SQVTM, CDR2 ANQGSEA. The CDR3 sequence: CSVAGTGTGSCFF.

This clonotype was observed many times. V gene TRBV30 combines with J gene TRBJ1-1, with 8 positions matching TRBD1. Unmatched junction bases numbered 4, after V lost 6 bases and J lost 1 base. Germline CDR1 GTSNPN, CDR2 SVGIG (reference sequence). The CDR3 is made up of 13 amino acids. The DNA of the CDR3 is TGTGCCTGCTACAGGGGGAGGAACACTGAAGCTTTCTTT. It yields the protein CACYRGRNTEAFF.

The V and J genes are TRBV24-1 and TRBJ1-3; the D gene is possibly TRBD1 (5 bases). V shed 9 bases and J shed 4 bases, with 12 bases lying between them. Germline CDR1 is KGHDR and CDR2 is SFDVKD. This CDR3 has 13 residues. The CDR3 coding sequence is TGTGCCACCCAACTCGGGGGAGGAAACACCATATATTTT. Translation gives CATQLGGGNTIYF.

This clonotype was recorded many times. The chain links TRBV4-1 to TRBJ2-2; D is ambiguous. Trimming took 0 bases from V and 0 from J, leaving 5 bases between them. CDR1 is MGHRA and CDR2 is YSYEKL in the germline V gene. The CDR3 is 15 amino acids. For the CDR3, the DNA is TGCGCCAGCAGCCAAGACGGTTCGAACACCGGGGAGCTGTTTTTT. Its translation: CASSQDGSNTGELFF.

This clonotype appeared many times. V and J are TRBV30 and TRBJ1-1, with D hard to call. Germline V gene data show CDR1 as GTSNPN and CDR2 as SVGIG (reference sequence). Trimming took off 2 bases at V and 1 base at J, with 2 bases between the two ends. The CDR3 has 11 residues. This chain's CDR3 is CAWSKNTEAFF. CDR3 sequence (DNA): TGTGCCTGGAGTAAGAACACTGAAGCTTTCTTT.

This clonotype was seen many times. This CDR3 is CAWSPNAGGYTF. For the CDR3, the DNA is TGTGCCTGGAGTCCCAATGCGGGGGGCTACACCTTC. The V and J genes are TRBV30 and TRBJ1-2; D uncertain. V gave up 2 bases and J gave up 8 bases, with 12 bases separating them. This CDR3 has 12 residues. Per the germline V gene, CDR1 is GTSNPN and CDR2 is SVGIG (reference sequence).

This clonotype was seen more than once but under ten times. The chain employs TRBV12-3 or TRBV12-4 and TRBJ2-7, with D perhaps TRBD2 (5 bases). The CDR3 extends over 15 amino acids. Trimming removed 4 bases at V and 0 bases at J, with 13 bases between. The CDR3 loop is CASSSASFSSYEQYF. In nucleotides, the CDR3 is TGTGCCAGCAGTTCAGCTAGCTTTAGCTCCTACGAGCAGTACTTC.

The sample holds many counts of this clonotype. The rearrangement links TRBV20-1 to TRBJ2-2; TRBD1 aligns across 8 bases. Germline assignment: CDR1 DFQATT and CDR2 SNEGSKA (reference sequence). With 0 bases clipped from V and 5 bases from J, the junction kept 2 bases outside the gene matches. This CDR3 region has 14 residues. CDR3 DNA sequence: TGCAGTGCTAGAGATCGGACAGGGACCGGGGAGCTGTTTTTT. Its protein is CSARDRTGTGELFF.